These 20 T cell receptor beta chains share one sample of origin, sequenced in a study of T-cell memory formation after mild COVID-19. From the 5' RACE reads, TCRdb called clonotypes with MiXCR, one entry per CDR3 protein. The sample holds 110,000 or so distinct CDR3 sequences, approximately 22% seen once. Source material: PBMCs or a T cell subset sorted from them (not recorded which). These receptors came from a man between 18 and 29 years old who had mild COVID-19 (a few samples of this study predate the infection). Cell type and time point are not known.

The table lists this clonotype with a few counts. The chain employs TRBV15 and TRBJ1-6, with 10 bases matching TRBD1. V was clipped by 6 bases and J by 9 bases; unmatched bases: 8. The germline V gene encodes CDR1 LNHNV and CDR2 YYDKDF (reference sequence). CDR3 size: 15 residues. CDR3 DNA sequence: TGTGCCACCAGGGCCGGGACAGGGGCAATTTCACCCCTCCACTTT. Its protein is CATRAGTGAISPLHF. Combining the CDR3 with reference TRBV15 and TRBJ1-6 gives the whole variable domain DAMVIQNPRYQVTQFGKPVTLSCSQTLNHNVMYWYQQKSSQAPKLLFHYYDKDFNNEADTPDNFQSRRPNTSFCFLDIRSPGLGDTAMYLCATRAGTGAISPLHFGNGTRLTVT.

V usage is TRBV9 and J usage is TRBJ2-3; no clear D. CDR3 length equals 15 residues. Trimming shortened V by 0 bases and J by 0 bases, and 8 bases separated the two germline ends. Germline lookup yields CDR1 SGDLS and CDR2 YYNGEE. The CDR3 region is CASSVVPSSTDTQYF. CDR3 bases: TGTGCCAGCAGCGTAGTCCCGTCTAGCACAGATACGCAGTATTTT. Full variable domain (outside the CDR3, taken from reference TRBV9 and TRBJ2-3): DSGVTQTPKHLITATGQRVTLRCSPRSGDLSVYWYQQSLDQGLQFLIQYYNGEERAKGNILERFSAQQFPDLHSELNLSSLELGDSALYFCASSVVPSSTDTQYFGPGTRLTVL.

This rearrangement joins TRBV4-3 to TRBJ2-6; no reliable D call. The V gene's germline CDR1 is LGHNA and CDR2 YSLEER. V shed 0 bases and J shed 0 bases, with 9 bases lying between them. The CDR3 consists of 17 residues. CDR3 protein: CASSQDGPHSGANVLTF. The CDR3 DNA follows: TGCGCCAGCAGCCAAGATGGGCCGCACTCTGGGGCCAACGTCCTGACTTTC.

The chain recombines TRBV5-1 with TRBJ2-7; maybe TRBD1 (6 bases). The V and J ends lost 0 bases and 5 bases respectively, with 9 bases between them. The germline V gene encodes CDR1 SGHRS and CDR2 YFSETQ. The CDR3 contains 13 residues. Here the CDR3 DNA reads TGCGCCAGCAGCTTGGGGGGGCTCAACGAGCAGTACTTC. Encoded protein: CASSLGGLNEQYF.

This clonotype is a singleton in its sample. The genes are TRBV12-3 or TRBV12-4 and TRBJ2-7; 7 bases map to TRBD2. This CDR3 is built from 13 residues. V dropped 10 bases and J dropped 0; count of bases not matched to a gene: 6. This chain's CDR3 is CATQPGGSYEQYF. CDR3 coding DNA: TGTGCCACCCAACCGGGGGGCTCCTACGAGCAGTACTTC.

This clonotype has only a few counts. The CDR3 nucleotides are TGCGCCAGCAGGGAAGGCCCATCCTACGAGCAGTACGTC. Its protein product is CASREGPSYEQYV. V is TRBV5-1 and J is TRBJ2-7; no definite D call. Trimming left V 5 bases short and J 1 base short, with 10 bases between. The CDR3 covers 13 residues. Per germline, CDR1 SGHRS and CDR2 YFSETQ.

The chain carries TRBV10-3 and TRBJ2-7; 11 nucleotides agree with TRBD1. CDR3 length: 15 residues. V trimming: 10 bases; J trimming: 4 bases; junction bases outside the gene matches: 12. The germline V gene has CDR1 ENHRY and CDR2 SYGVKD. CDR3 in amino acids: CASTRDRGKSYEQYF. CDR3 DNA: TGTGCCAGCACACGGGACAGGGGGAAATCTTACGAGCAGTACTTC.

This clonotype was seen a handful of times. The CDR3 loop is CSVDDGYSGNTIYF. DNA for the CDR3: TGCAGCGTTGACGACGGATACTCTGGAAACACCATATATTTT. The chain joins TRBV29-1 to TRBJ1-3; D is unresolved. From germline, CDR1 is SQVTM and CDR2 ANQGSEA. The V and J ends lost 3 bases and 0 bases respectively, with 9 bases between them. This CDR3 region has 14 residues.

The chain combines TRBV29-1 with TRBJ2-7, with D unclear. This CDR3 has 13 amino acids. Trimming left V 2 bases short and J 2 bases short, with 10 bases between. Germline-derived CDR1 and CDR2 are SQVTM and ANQGSEA. Here the CDR3 DNA reads TGCAGCGTTGAATCCAGCTCAACCTACGAGCAGTACTTC. It encodes CSVESSSTYEQYF.

The chain employs TRBV7-9 and TRBJ1-1; a weak D match, TRBD1 (5 bases). Germline loops: CDR1 SEHNR, CDR2 FQNEAQ (reference sequence). Trimming pared 5 bases from V and 2 bases from J, leaving 18 bases between. The CDR3 runs to 16 residues. CDR3 DNA: TGTGCCAGCAGCACCACTATTCGGGGCGCAAACACTGAAGCTTTCTTT. This codes for CASSTTIRGANTEAFF.

The chain is built from TRBV7-9 and TRBJ2-1; D tentatively fits TRBD1 or TRBD2 (5 bases each). Germline V lookup: CDR1 SEHNR, CDR2 FQNEAQ (reference sequence). With 5 bases removed from V and 10 bases from J, the gap between germline ends came to 18 bases. The CDR3 contains 14 residues. CDR3: CASSPPRPGPEQFF. CDR3 nucleotides: TGTGCCAGCAGCCCCCCCCGCCCGGGGCCAGAGCAGTTCTTC.

The V gene is TRBV9, the J gene TRBJ2-7; TRBD2 is a possible D gene (6 bases). The germline CDR1 and CDR2 sequences are SGDLS and YYNGEE. With 4 bases removed from V and 5 bases from J, the gap between germline ends came to 13 bases. CDR3 length: 13 residues. CDR3 residues: CASSPRESHEQYF. CDR3 coding DNA: TGTGCCAGCAGCCCCCGGGAGAGCCACGAGCAGTACTTC.

V and J are TRBV6-5 and TRBJ2-2, with 7 positions matching TRBD1. Looked up from germline, CDR1 is MNHEY and CDR2 is SVGAGI. The J segment lost 5 bases and the V segment lost 0 bases, leaving 6 bases of the junction unmatched. The CDR3 consists of 16 residues. The CDR3 nucleotides are TGTGCCAGCAGTTACTCCTGGGACAGAAAAACCGGGGAGCTGTTTTTT. Amino acids: CASSYSWDRKTGELFF.

The CDR3 loop is CASSSQGRTGELFF. The DNA of the CDR3 is TGTGCCAGCTCCTCCCAGGGACGCACCGGGGAGCTGTTTTTT. The genes are TRBV7-9 and TRBJ2-2, with D possibly called TRBD1 or TRBD2 (5 bases each). CDR3 length: 14 amino acids. CDR1 and CDR2 from the germline V gene are SEHNR and FQNEAQ (reference sequence). Trimming shortened V by 8 bases and J by 4 bases, and 14 bases separated the two germline ends.

In its sample, this clonotype was seen a few times. The chain employs TRBV5-1 and TRBJ2-7, with D tentatively TRBD1 or TRBD2 (5 bases each). V lost 4 bases and J 0 bases, leaving 14 bases between the germline ends. The CDR3 spans 15 residues. CDR1 is SGHRS, CDR2 YFSETQ, per germline. The CDR3 spells CASSPPGASSYEQYF. The CDR3 region has the DNA TGCGCCAGCAGCCCTCCCGGGGCTAGCTCCTACGAGCAGTACTTC. Drawing the rest from reference TRBV5-1 and TRBJ2-7, the complete variable domain is KAGVTQTPRYLIKTRGQQVTLSCSPISGHRSVSWYQQTPGQGLQFLFEYFSETQRNKGNFPGRFSGRQFSNSRSEMNVSTLELGDSALYLCASSPPGASSYEQYFGPGTRLTVT.

This clonotype appeared a few times. A junction end diverges from the germline sequence, so it may reflect a read error. J is TRBJ2-1 and V is TRBV11-2; no firm D call. This CDR3 is 11 amino acids long. Germline values: CDR1 SGHAT, CDR2 FQNNGV. CDR3 amino acids: CASSSFNEQFF. The CDR3 region has the DNA TGTGCCAGCAGCTCCTTCAATGAGCAGTTCTTC. The entire variable domain, with the rest obtained from reference TRBV11-2 and TRBJ2-1, is as follows: EAGVAQSPRYKIIEKRQSVAFWCNPISGHATLYWYQQILGQGPKLLIQFQNNGVVDDSQLPKDRFSAERLKGVDSTLKIQPAKLEDSAVYLCASSSFNEQFFGPGTRLTVL.

This sequence joins TRBV20-1 and TRBJ1-4, with D possibly TRBD1 on 5 matching bases. CDR3 length: 14 residues. Germline V gene sequence: CDR1 DFQATT, CDR2 SNEGSKA (reference sequence). The V and J ends lost 1 base and 7 bases respectively, with 13 bases between them. CDR3 protein: CSARVMGTPEKLFF. CDR3 nucleotides: TGCAGTGCTAGAGTGATGGGGACCCCTGAAAAACTGTTTTTT.

This clonotype has just a few counts. The chain is built from TRBV20-1 and TRBJ1-2, with D hard to call. Per the germline V gene, CDR1 is DFQATT and CDR2 is SNEGSKA (reference sequence). V shed 4 bases and J shed 7 bases, with 7 bases lying between them. The CDR3 is 10 amino acids. The DNA for the CDR3 is TGCAGTGCTATCCGGGGTGGCTACACCTTC. This sequence encodes CSAIRGGYTF.

This chain links TRBV4-1 with TRBJ2-5; D is possibly TRBD2 (5 bases). The V and J ends lost 4 bases and 2 bases respectively, with 17 bases between them. From germline, CDR1 is MGHRA and CDR2 YSYEKL. The CDR3 runs 16 residues. The CDR3 loop reads CASSRVDGVGQETQYF. For the CDR3, the DNA is TGCGCCAGCAGCCGAGTAGACGGGGTAGGGCAAGAGACCCAGTACTTC.

This clonotype came up a few times. Here the CDR3 DNA reads TGTGCCAGCTGGGGAGGTTCCCGGAACACCGGGGAGCTGTTTTTT. It is translated as CASWGGSRNTGELFF. The chain uses TRBV12-3 or TRBV12-4 and TRBJ2-2; tentatively, D is TRBD2 (6 bases). The CDR3 has 15 amino acids. Trimming shortened V by 8 bases and J by 1 base, and 14 bases separated the two germline ends.